The clone carrying this TCR beta chain was recorded once. This sample is drawn from a study of blood T cell repertoires in COVID-19. For the study at large: Material from acute and convalescent COVID-19 was sourced from the United States, Italy and Spain. Nucleic acid was either cDNA or gDNA, and it came from T cells, B-cell-depleted T cells, or PBMCs.

In the original processing: Reference gene primer amplification gave nucleated cell count estimates. Sequenced by immunoSEQ multiplex PCR; TCRdb stores in-frame clones only, minus some. That table furnishes V, J and clone size, whereas the DNA furnished D and trimming. The table records some 74,000 clones, roughly 87% of them present only once. What was sequenced was peripheral blood. The TCR was taken from a man between 50 and 59 years old with acute or convalescent COVID-19.

The CDR3 here is CASSLIGDIEQYF. Written as DNA, the CDR3 is TGTGCCAGCAGCTTAATCGGGGATATCGAGCAGTACTTC. This chain connects TRBV7-2 to TRBJ2-7, with D tentatively TRBD2 (5 bases). Trimming left V 2 bases short and J 6 bases short, with 11 bases between. The length of the CDR3 is 13 residues. Per the germline V gene, CDR1 is SGHTA and CDR2 is FQGNSA.